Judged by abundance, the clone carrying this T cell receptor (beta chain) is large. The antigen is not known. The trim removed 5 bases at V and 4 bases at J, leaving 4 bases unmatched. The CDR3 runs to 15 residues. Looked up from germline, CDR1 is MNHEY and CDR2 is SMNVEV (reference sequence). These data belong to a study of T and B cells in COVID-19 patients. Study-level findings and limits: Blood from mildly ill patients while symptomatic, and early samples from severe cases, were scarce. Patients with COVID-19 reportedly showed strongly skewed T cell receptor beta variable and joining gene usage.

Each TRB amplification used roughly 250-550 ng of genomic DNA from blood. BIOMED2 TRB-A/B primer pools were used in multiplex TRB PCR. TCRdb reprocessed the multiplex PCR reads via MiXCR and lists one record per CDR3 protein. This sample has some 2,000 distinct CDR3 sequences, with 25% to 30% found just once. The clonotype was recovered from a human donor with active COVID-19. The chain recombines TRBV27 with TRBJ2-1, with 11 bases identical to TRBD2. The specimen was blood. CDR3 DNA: TGTGCCAGCAGTCCTAGCGGGGGGACATACAATGAGCAGTTCTTC. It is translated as CASSPSGGTYNEQFF.